The sample holds a few counts of the clone carrying this T cell receptor beta chain. Its specificity is unknown. TCRdb fed the reads into MiXCR, producing one record per CDR3 protein. The sample carries 650,000 to 900,000 distinct CDR3 sequences, just under 30% recorded once. The record originates from a study of T cell repertoires in cytomegalovirus infection. Whole-study context: Epitope selection comprised recently identified HLA-C-restricted CMV epitopes and well-studied HLA-B-restricted CMV epitopes.

Whole-study results and caveats: In two of eight donors, the top clonotype was HLA-C-restricted CMV-specific.

V lost 2 bases, J lost 1 base, and 3 bases stayed unmatched. This CDR3 is 16 amino acids long. Germline V gives CDR1 KGHDR, CDR2 SFDVKD. The sequenced sample was cultured CD8+ T cells from PBMCs, obtained from culture after CMV antigen stimulation. The chain joins TRBV24-1 to TRBJ1-5; 8 bases are a match to TRBD1. This TCR was recovered from a human donor in good health (CMV status not recorded). Some clones in this sample may be carry-over from other donors' samples. CDR3 amino acids: CATSDSRDRSNQPQHF. CDR3 nucleotide sequence: TGTGCCACCAGTGATTCCAGGGACAGGAGCAATCAGCCCCAGCATTTT.